This TCR beta chain was sequenced during a study of CD8 T cells in Susac syndrome. RNA amounts of roughly 0.5 to 1 ug underwent reverse transcription with random hexamers. TCR beta CDR3 was amplified by immunoSEQ multiplex PCR. This amplification extended across 54 Vbeta and 13 Jbeta segments. TCRdb re-analysed the immunoSEQ multiplex PCR reads in MiXCR, keeping a single row per CDR3 protein. The profile shows over 100,000 distinct CDR3 sequences, around 90% of them singletons. Controls matched for sex and age were healthy donors. TEMRA cells underwent FACS enrichment and CD8+ and CD4+ T cells underwent negative isolation. V dropped 1 base and J dropped 4 bases, with 14 bases sitting between them. Germline lookup yields CDR1 SGHAT and CDR2 FQDESV (reference sequence). The CDR3 loop spans 15 amino acids.

The sequenced sample was CD4+ T cells from PBMCs. The receptor was isolated from a human donor in good health. The chain couples TRBV11-1 to TRBJ2-7; a possible D gene is TRBD2 (6 bases). CDR3 region: CASSLGSGAVYEQYF. Here the CDR3 DNA reads TGTGCCAGCAGCTTAGGGTCGGGAGCTGTGTACGAGCAGTACTTC.